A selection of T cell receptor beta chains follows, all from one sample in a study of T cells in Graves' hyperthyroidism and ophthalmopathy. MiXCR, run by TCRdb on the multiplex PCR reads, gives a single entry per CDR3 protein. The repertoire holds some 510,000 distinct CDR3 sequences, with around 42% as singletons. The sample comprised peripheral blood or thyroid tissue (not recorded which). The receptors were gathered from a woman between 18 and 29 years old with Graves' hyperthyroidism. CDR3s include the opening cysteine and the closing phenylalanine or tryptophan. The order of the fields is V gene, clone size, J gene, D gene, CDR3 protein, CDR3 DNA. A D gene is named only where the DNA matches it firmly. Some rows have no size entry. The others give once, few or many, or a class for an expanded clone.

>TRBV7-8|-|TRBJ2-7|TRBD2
CASSRTSASEQYF
TGTGCCAGCAGCCGGACTAGCGCCTCCGAGCAGTACTTC
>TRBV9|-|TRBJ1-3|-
CASSQRVSSGNTIYF
TGTGCCAGCAGCCAGAGGGTCAGCTCTGGAAACACCATATATTTT
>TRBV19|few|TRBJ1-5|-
CASSIDRDQPQHF
TGTGCCAGTAGTATAGATCGCGATCAGCCCCAGCATTTT
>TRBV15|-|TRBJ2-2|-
CATSTAGLFF
TGTGCCACCAGCACCGCGGGGCTGTTTTTT
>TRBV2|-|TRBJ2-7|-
CASSFFAGNYEQYF
TGTGCCAGCAGTTTTTTTGCGGGAAACTACGAGCAGTACTTC
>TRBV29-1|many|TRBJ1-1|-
CSAGLVTEAFF
TGCAGCGCCGGGTTGGTTACTGAAGCTTTCTTT
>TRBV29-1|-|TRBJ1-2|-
CSAVVARGYYTF
TGCAGCGCTGTCGTTGCAAGGGGATACTACACCTTC
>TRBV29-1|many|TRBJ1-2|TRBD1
CSDRGQGANGYTF
TGCAGCGACAGAGGACAGGGGGCCAACGGCTACACCTTC
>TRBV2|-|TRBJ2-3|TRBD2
CASSELRAGVADTQYF
TGTGCCAGCAGTGAATTACGAGCGGGAGTCGCAGATACGCAGTATTTT
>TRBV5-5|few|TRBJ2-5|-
CASSLPLPKETQYF
TGTGCCAGCAGCCTTCCGTTGCCCAAAGAGACCCAGTACTTC
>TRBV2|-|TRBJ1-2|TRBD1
CASSGQGLGYTF
TGTGCCAGCAGTGGACAGGGGCTTGGCTACACCTTC
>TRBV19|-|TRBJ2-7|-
CASNPSASWGYEQYF
TGTGCCAGTAACCCTTCGGCTTCCTGGGGCTACGAGCAGTACTTC
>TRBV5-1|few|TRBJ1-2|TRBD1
CASSRISRDRGRSGYTF
TGTGCCAGCAGCCGGATTAGTCGGGACAGGGGGCGGTCTGGCTACACCTTC
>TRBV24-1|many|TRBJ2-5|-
CATSDSGFQETQYF
TGTGCCACCAGTGATTCCGGTTTCCAAGAGACCCAGTACTTC
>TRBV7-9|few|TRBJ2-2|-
CASSLRAASNTGELFF
TGTGCCAGCAGTCTCCGGGCCGCGTCGAACACCGGGGAGCTGTTTTTT
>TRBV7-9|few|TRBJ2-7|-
CASSQAVSGSYEQYF
TGTGCCAGCAGCCAAGCGGTAAGCGGCTCCTACGAGCAGTACTTC
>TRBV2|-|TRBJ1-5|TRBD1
CASSPRQGLRLNQPQHF
TGTGCCAGCAGTCCCCGACAGGGTTTAAGGCTCAATCAGCCCCAGCATTTT
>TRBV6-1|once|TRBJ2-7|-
CASSKQGFYEQYF
TGTGCCAGCAGCAAACAGGGATTCTACGAGCAGTACTTC
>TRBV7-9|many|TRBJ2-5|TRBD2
CASSLLAGGVETQYF
TGTGCCAGCAGCTTACTAGCGGGAGGTGTGGAGACCCAGTACTTC
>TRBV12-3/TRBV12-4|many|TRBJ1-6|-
CASSFSSPLHF
TGTGCCAGCAGTTTCTCTTCACCCCTCCACTTT
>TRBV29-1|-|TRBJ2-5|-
CSVPEAGRQETQYF
TGCAGCGTTCCCGAGGCGGGACGCCAAGAGACCCAGTACTTC
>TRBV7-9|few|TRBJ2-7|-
CASSQDSHEQYF
TGTGCCAGCAGCCAAGATTCCCACGAGCAGTACTTC
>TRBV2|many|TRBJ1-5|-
CASSEGSGEQPQHF
TGTGCCAGCAGTGAGGGGTCAGGGGAACAGCCCCAGCATTTT
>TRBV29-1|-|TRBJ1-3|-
CSVEGSNRQAYF
TGCAGCGTTGAAGGCTCAAACCGACAGGCCTATTTT
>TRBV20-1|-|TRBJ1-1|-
CSARDPKRDTEAFF
TGCAGTGCTAGAGATCCAAAGCGGGACACTGAAGCTTTCTTT
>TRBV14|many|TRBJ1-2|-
CASSQAATNYGYTF
TGTGCCAGCAGCCAAGCCGCTACTAACTATGGCTACACCTTC
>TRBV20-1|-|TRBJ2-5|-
CSAPLGPGIKETQYF
TGCAGTGCCCCGTTGGGCCCCGGGATCAAAGAGACCCAGTACTTC
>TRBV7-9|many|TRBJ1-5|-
CASSLEEGGNQPQHF
TGTGCCAGCAGCTTAGAGGAGGGTGGGAATCAGCCCCAGCATTTT
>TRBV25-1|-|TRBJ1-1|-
CAIPHGGSTEAFF
TGTGCTATCCCGCATGGTGGAAGCACTGAAGCTTTCTTT
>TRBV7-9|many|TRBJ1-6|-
CASQDGNSPLHF
TGTGCCAGCCAAGACGGGAATTCACCCCTCCACTTT
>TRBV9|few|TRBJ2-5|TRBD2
CASSDWRGGRRKETQYF
TGTGCCAGCAGCGATTGGCGAGGCGGGAGACGGAAAGAGACCCAGTACTTC
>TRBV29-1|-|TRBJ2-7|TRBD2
CSVYGTSGRGEQYF
TGCAGCGTGTATGGGACTAGCGGGAGAGGCGAGCAGTACTTC
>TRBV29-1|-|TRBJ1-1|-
CSSIPGVSTEAFF
TGCAGCTCAATACCGGGAGTGAGCACTGAAGCTTTCTTT
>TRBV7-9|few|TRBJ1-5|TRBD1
CASSQAGQDPFGPQHF
TGTGCCAGCAGCCAAGCTGGACAGGACCCCTTTGGGCCCCAGCATTTT
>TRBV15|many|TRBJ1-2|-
CATSRPVSNYGYTF
TGTGCCACCAGCAGACCGGTTTCTAACTATGGCTACACCTTC
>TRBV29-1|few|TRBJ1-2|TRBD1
CSARQGGYGYTF
TGCAGCGCTAGACAGGGTGGCTATGGCTACACCTTC
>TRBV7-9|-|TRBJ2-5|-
CASSLAGAGETQYF
TGTGCCAGCAGCTTAGCGGGGGCTGGAGAGACCCAGTACTTC
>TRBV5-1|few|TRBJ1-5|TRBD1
CASSWTGIGQPQHF
TGCGCCAGCAGCTGGACAGGGATAGGTCAGCCCCAGCATTTT
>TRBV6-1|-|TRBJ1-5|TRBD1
CASSRQGSGRQPQHF
TGTGCCAGCAGTCGACAGGGGTCCGGCAGACAGCCCCAGCATTTT
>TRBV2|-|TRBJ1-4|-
CASSEGVQANEKLFF
TGTGCCAGCAGTGAGGGAGTACAGGCTAATGAAAAACTGTTTTTT
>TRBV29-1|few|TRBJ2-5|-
CSVEDGGDGNQPQYF
TGCAGCGTTGAAGATGGGGGAGATGGCAATCAGCCCCAGTACTTC
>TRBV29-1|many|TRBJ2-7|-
CSVVRTALGEQYF
TGCAGCGTTGTACGGACAGCCCTGGGCGAGCAGTACTTC
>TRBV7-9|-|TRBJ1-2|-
CASSLPATYGYTF
TGTGCCAGCAGCCTCCCCGCCACCTATGGCTACACCTTC
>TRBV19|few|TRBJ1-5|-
CASSTRGDFGNQPQHF
TGTGCCAGTAGTACTAGGGGCGATTTCGGCAATCAGCCCCAGCATTTT
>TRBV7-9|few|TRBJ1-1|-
CASSIQTEEAFF
TGTGCCAGCAGCATCCAAACGGAGGAAGCTTTCTTT
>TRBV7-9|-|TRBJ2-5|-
CASSLVVSRETQYF
TGTGCCAGCAGCTTAGTAGTCAGTCGAGAGACCCAGTACTTC
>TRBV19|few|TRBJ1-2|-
CASSTGRANYGYTF
TGTGCCAGTAGTACGGGCAGAGCTAACTATGGCTACACCTTC
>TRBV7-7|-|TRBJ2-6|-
CASSLGWLEVGPSGANVLTF
TGTGCCAGCAGCTTAGGATGGCTCGAGGTCGGACCCTCTGGGGCCAACGTCCTGACTTTC
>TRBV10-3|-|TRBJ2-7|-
CAISYDGNSYEQYF
TGTGCCATCAGTTATGATGGGAACTCCTACGAGCAGTACTTC
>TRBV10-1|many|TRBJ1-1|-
CASSEWTEAEAFF
TGCGCCAGCAGTGAGTGGACAGAGGCTGAAGCTTTCTTT
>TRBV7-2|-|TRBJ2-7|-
CASSPNQGPYEQYF
TGTGCCAGCTCACCAAACCAGGGACCCTACGAGCAGTACTTC
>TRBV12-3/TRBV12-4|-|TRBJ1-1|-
CATSRGHTEAFF
TGTGCCACTTCAAGAGGGCATACTGAAGCTTTCTTT
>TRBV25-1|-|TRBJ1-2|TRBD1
CASSHDRGAGGYTF
TGCGCCAGCAGCCACGACAGGGGAGCGGGAGGCTACACCTTC
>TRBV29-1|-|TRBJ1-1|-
CSSESENTEAFF
TGCAGCAGTGAATCGGAGAACACTGAAGCTTTCTTT
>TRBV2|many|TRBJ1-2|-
CASSKGTVNYGYTF
TGTGCCAGCAGTAAAGGGACGGTTAACTATGGCTACACCTTC
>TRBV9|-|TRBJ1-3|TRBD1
CASSAHSTGVSLLSGNTIYF
TGTGCCAGCAGCGCCCACTCGACAGGGGTATCCCTGCTCAGTGGAAACACCATATATTTT
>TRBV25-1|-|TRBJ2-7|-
CASSARRDAEQYF
TGTGCCAGCAGTGCTAGGCGGGACGCTGAGCAGTACTTC
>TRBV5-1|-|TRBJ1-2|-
CASSPNLGNYGYTF
TGCGCCAGCAGCCCCAATCTGGGTAACTATGGCTACACCTTC